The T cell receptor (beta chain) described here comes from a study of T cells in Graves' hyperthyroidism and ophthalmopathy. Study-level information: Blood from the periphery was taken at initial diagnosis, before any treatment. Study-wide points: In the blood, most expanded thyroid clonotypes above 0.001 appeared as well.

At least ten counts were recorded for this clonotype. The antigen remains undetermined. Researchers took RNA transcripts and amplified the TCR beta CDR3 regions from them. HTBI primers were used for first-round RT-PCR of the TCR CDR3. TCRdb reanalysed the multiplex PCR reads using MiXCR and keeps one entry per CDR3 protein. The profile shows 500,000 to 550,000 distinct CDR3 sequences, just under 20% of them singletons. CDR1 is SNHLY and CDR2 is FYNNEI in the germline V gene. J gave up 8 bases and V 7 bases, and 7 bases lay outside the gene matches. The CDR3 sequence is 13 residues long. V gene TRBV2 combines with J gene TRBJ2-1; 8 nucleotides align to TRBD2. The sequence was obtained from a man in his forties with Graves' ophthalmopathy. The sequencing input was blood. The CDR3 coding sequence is TGTGCCAGCACGAGCGGGGGTACGTATGAGCAGTTCTTC. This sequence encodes CASTSGGTYEQFF.